The entry that follows covers one T cell receptor beta chain sequence. This clone was recorded a few times. Its recognized antigen is unknown. Base qualities are not at hand, and no much larger clone is one base apart. The receptor library was made with the immunoSEQ multiplex PCR assay. For the multiplex PCR, a mixture combining 60 forward primers for TCR Vbeta segments and 13 reverse primers for TCR Jbeta segments was used. The CDR3 region of rearranged TCR beta genes was amplified from genomic DNA with a multiplex PCR assay. Amplified TCR beta libraries were sequenced as 87-base-pair reads on the Illumina HiSeq System. The authors' analysis ran thus. A later analysis counted tens of millions of unique TCR beta chains across the 550 to 700 repertoires, and 10 million to 12 million of these chains were shared by at least two donors. Raw reads were error-corrected and collapsed into unique sequences with a nearest-neighbor algorithm that merged closely related sequences to remove PCR and sequencing errors. Alignment of CDR3 sequences to IMGT reference sequences was used to assign V, D and J gene segments. For a sequence to be retained, a match of at least six nucleotides to both a V gene segment and a J gene segment was required. Rearrangements were classified as productive when the CDR3 lacked stop codons and remained in frame with V and J, and all other rearrangements were classified as non-productive. CDR3 was defined according to IMGT convention as the region running from the second conserved V-encoded cysteine to the conserved J-encoded phenylalanine. Sequences without an unambiguous match to a single V gene segment were excluded from the earlier analysis of 450 to 750 of the donors. An earlier analysis of under 750 of the donors called V segments functional above 56.7% productive rearrangements and segregating when the between-donor standard deviation exceeded 5%. A statistical classification framework was built to diagnose cytomegalovirus status from the catalog of TCR beta chain sequences. V and J gene assignment, in a later analysis, came from comparing TCR nucleotide sequences with IMGT/GENE-DB human TR gene sequences. The TCRdist pipeline was used in a later analysis to assign CDR3 sequences and most-parsimonious VDJ recombination scenarios. In a later analysis, every TCR beta chain was defined by the combination of its CDR3 amino acid sequence and its V-gene family, and reads without a unique V-gene family were dropped. As a way to deal with suspected cross-contamination and a sequencing artifact, a later analysis dropped hundreds of nucleotide sequences that were highly shared and had low generation probability. A later analysis calculated a clonal expansion index for each public chain from normalized within-repertoire ranks of inferred template counts. In a later analysis, generation probabilities were computed with a VDJ recombination model fitted to out-of-frame rearrangements, and the resulting probabilities were checked against IGoR. A later analysis scored TCR-TCR, TCR-HLA and TCR-CMV co-occurrence with hypergeometric tests, applying a repertoire-size bias correction to TCR pairs. A later analysis estimated false discovery rates by permuting HLA or CMV assignments 20 times. In a later analysis, co-occurring TCRs were grouped with DBSCAN, and TCRdist sequence similarity was added when clustering was performed within HLA-allele-positive subsets. Repertoires with fewer than 30,000 or more than 120,000 public chains were left out of co-occurrence clustering, as were a handful of repertoires with anomalous nucleotide sharing. The source is immuneACCESS, and TCRdb retained only in-frame sequences with V and J called. Part of the clones is not carried over; for the studies checked, unresolved V genes explain less than half of this, and the remainder is unexplained. V and J calls and clone size are given by that table; D and trimming were obtained from the DNA. The sample table records about 190,000 clones; around 84% of these occur just once. Jointly, the top ten make up about 2.6% of the sample.

This entry is derived from a study of cytomegalovirus exposure and HLA in healthy donors (dated by TCRdb to about 2017). Study-level background: An earlier analysis of approximately 640 of the donors reported 276 Gb of sequence data and 100 million to 130 million unique TCR beta sequences from about 179 million T cells. Donor age, sex, ethnicity and CMV serostatus were collected together with the repertoire data. The study aimed to test whether signatures of past pathogen exposure could be identified by cataloging public T cell receptors. To predict cytomegalovirus infection status, the study combined high-throughput TCR immunosequencing, statistical association of individual TCRs with disease status, and machine learning. About 300 gigabases of sequencing data and around 80 million unique TCR sequences made up an early release that covered some 640 HLA-typed donors. Typing coverage differed by locus: A, B, C, DRB1 and DQB1 were typed in about 620-630 donors, DQA1 in 500 to 550, DPA1 in around 600, and DPB1 in just under 490. Using immunosequencing, the study profiled T cell repertoires from fewer than 850 subjects and related those repertoires to cytomegalovirus serostatus. Across approximately 420 genotyped donors of the cohort, an average of roughly 200,000 unique TCR beta nucleotide sequences per donor were sequenced, and roughly a sixth of those sequences were non-productive. Along with the approximately 650-subject first cohort, a separate validation cohort of over a hundred different subjects was used. Both class I and class II loci were covered by HLA typing, at four-digit resolution. To decide whether each TCR beta V gene segment behaved as functional or pseudogenic, an earlier analysis of some 600 of the donors relied on high-throughput TCR beta sequencing. About 5 DR-DQ haplotypes were handled as single units for association and clustering, since linkage in the cohort was strong. All discovery cohort repertoires had been generated using a single sequencing platform. The genetic ancestry cluster associated with self-reported Caucasian donors included 80% to 90% of the roughly 390 genotyped donors. To study patterns of TCR occurrence, a later analysis re-analyzed previously published TCR beta repertoires from just over 650 donors and added high-resolution HLA genotyping. The later analysis used no new phenotypic data to find candidate immune exposures, relying instead on TCR beta sequences and their occurrence across donors. Genome-wide SNP genotypes for about 60% of the roughly 670 donors were used in a later genetic analysis, which treated that subset as a discovery cohort. The investigation overall reported the following: In an earlier analysis of more than 500 of the donors, most TCR beta V segments appeared in productive rearrangements about 87% or about 30% of the time, broadly matching IMGT annotations. An association between a missense DCLRE1C variant and V-gene and J-gene trimming of TCR beta chains was found in a later genetic analysis and replicated in an independent cohort. Correlated functional status among segregating V segments might reflect linkage disequilibrium, but an unknown experimental factor could not be ruled out. Because counts were too low, seventeen rarely observed V segments, including chromosome 9 orphons, were excluded from the earlier analysis of 587 of the donors. When HLA alleles, especially DR and DQ, strongly co-occurred, attributing TCR associations to individual alleles was difficult. HLA typing was unavailable for some donors at each locus, so association tests used only the typed subset. A further reported finding was that TCR beta sequences accurately predicted the HLA-A and HLA-B alleles for most subjects in the first cohort. In vitro tests confirmed that a few of the cytomegalovirus-associated TCR beta chains recognize cytomegalovirus antigens. Only TCR beta chains were sequenced in this cohort, and the absence of alpha or paired-chain data limited detectable features. In a later analysis, several top co-occurrence clusters were reported to appear linked to parvovirus B19, influenza, CMV and Epstein-Barr virus. A total of 150 or so TCR beta chains were listed by the study as associated with cytomegalovirus. In a later analysis, TCR association rates were found to vary across HLA loci, with the most associated TCRs seen for DRB1 alleles and the fewest for HLA-C alleles. In a later analysis, HLA-associated TCR beta chains were found to be more clonally expanded and to have lower generation probabilities than equally common non-associated chains. The sequencing pipeline was judged likely to have produced a cluster of highly shared sequence variants as a technical artifact. It was suggested by the authors that the approach could potentially be generalized to other disease states and immunological phenotypes. At a false discovery rate of 0.05, a later analysis linked fewer than 20,000 TCR beta sequences to specific HLA alleles. Across donors, most TCR sequences were observed very rarely, whereas some public TCRs were present in many individuals. A later genetic analysis reported fewer N-insertions in productive TCRs among donors in an Asian-associated ancestry cluster than the roughly 720-donor mean. Roughly uniform sequencing depth across donors was assumed in presence/absence analyses, although this assumption may not hold. The only immune exposure information available for the cohort was CMV serostatus. Most CMV-associated TCR beta chains appeared to be HLA-restricted in a later analysis, and the HLA associations seemed to be driven largely by CMV exposure. The classifier was reported to diagnose cytomegalovirus status with high specificity and sensitivity in both the original and validation cohorts.

The cohort consisted of hundreds of healthy bone marrow donors. All cohort members were sampled while nominally healthy, although unrecorded immune exposures were likely present. The donor was CMV seropositive and was included in the group of some 290 seropositive cohort members. A peripheral blood sample was collected from each donor, and TCR beta sequencing was performed on peripheral blood mononuclear cells. The Qiagen DNeasy Blood Extraction Kit was used to extract genomic DNA from the blood cell samples. This receptor was identified in a woman in her forties or fifties in good health and CMV-seropositive. The specimen sequenced was PBMCs.

The CDR3 region has the sequence CASSLVSGTSGGYYNEQFF. DNA sequence: TGTGCCAGCAGCTTAGTAAGTGGAACTAGCGGGGGATACTACAATGAGCAGTTCTTC. The chain is encoded by TRBV7-6 joined to TRBJ2-1, and 11 bases in between align with TRBD2. From its cysteine to its phenylalanine, the CDR3 spans 19 amino acids. The kept DNA is CDR3 alone, 57 bases in frame from the first base. From the germline V gene, CDR1 is SGHVS and CDR2 is FNYEAQ. Trimming removed 1 base from V and 3 bases from J; the gene matches leave 11 bases unexplained.